This entry lists 10 T cell receptor beta chains sequenced from one sample in a study of OX40 agonist ivuxolimab in advanced cancers. The table came from immunoSEQ multiplex PCR; TCRdb's copy has only in-frame clones and leaves some out. The sample holds around 60,000 clones; 86% are singletons and the top ten take 0.85% to 1%. The input for sequencing was CD4+ or CD8+ T cells sorted from blood, taken in a trial of the OX40 agonist ivuxolimab. These TCRs come from an adult with an advanced solid tumor such as melanoma, head and neck, liver or kidney cancer.

V is TRBV6-6 and J is TRBJ1-5; 9 bases align to TRBD1. Germline CDR1 and CDR2: MNHNY and SVGAGI (reference sequence). The CDR3 covers 15 residues. V was clipped by 4 bases and J by 2 bases; unmatched bases: 3. The CDR3 nucleotides read TGTGCCAGCAGTTTGGGACAGGGCGGCAATCAGCCCCAGCATTTT. Residues: CASSLGQGGNQPQHF.

On this clone: Other DNA sequences within the sample encode an identical CDR3. V gene TRBV10-2 combines with J gene TRBJ2-5, with a weak D call TRBD2 (5 bases). Germline CDR1 is WSHSY and CDR2 is SAAADI. Trimming removed 4 bases from V and 5 bases from J, with 8 bases in between. The CDR3 loop spans 12 amino acids. CDR3 coding DNA: TGCGCCAGCAGTGCCGGGGTTGAGACCCAGTACTTC. Amino acid sequence: CASSAGVETQYF.

V gene TRBV18 combines with J gene TRBJ1-1; D remains ambiguous. With 1 base removed from V and 3 bases from J, the gap between germline ends came to 12 bases. Germline values: CDR1 KGHSH, CDR2 LQKENI. The CDR3 is 15 residues long. In DNA form, the CDR3 reads TGTGCCAGCTCACCACGGTACGGGTCGGACACTGAAGCTTTCTTT. This translates into CASSPRYGSDTEAFF.

This clone occurred a few times. The chain carries TRBV2 and TRBJ1-5; no clear D gene. There are 15 residues in the CDR3. Germline V CDR1 and CDR2: SNHLY, FYNNEI. The V end lost 3 bases, the J end lost 0 bases, and 9 bases lay between the germline ends. The CDR3 DNA is TGTGCCAGCAGTGAGATCCAGCATAGCAATCAGCCCCAGCATTTT. It codes for CASSEIQHSNQPQHF.

The chain combines TRBV14 with TRBJ1-2, with D unresolved. Trimming removed 3 bases at V and 0 bases at J, with 11 bases between. The CDR3 totals 15 residues. Germline CDR1 and CDR2: SGHDN and FVKESK. The CDR3 here is CASSHHRATNYGYTF. The CDR3 nucleotides read TGTGCCAGCAGCCACCACAGAGCCACTAACTATGGCTACACCTTC.

The chain employs TRBV11-2 and TRBJ2-5; D perhaps matches TRBD2 (5 bases). Trimming removed 3 bases from V and 7 bases from J, with 6 bases in between. The CDR3 has 11 amino acids. Germline-derived CDR1 and CDR2 are SGHAT and FQNNGV. The CDR3 region has the DNA TGTGCCAGCAGCTTCGGGGTGACCCAGTACTTC. Protein product: CASSFGVTQYF.

This clone has a handful of counts. V usage is TRBV11-2 and J usage is TRBJ1-5; D call uncertain. Germline CDR1 is SGHAT and CDR2 is FQNNGV. The CDR3 consists of 15 residues. Trimming pared 4 bases from V and 0 bases from J, leaving 10 bases between. DNA of the CDR3: TGTGCCAGCAGCTCCGGACTGATTAGCAATCAGCCCCAGCATTTT. It translates to CASSSGLISNQPQHF.

This clone was found a few times. At one end, the junction sequence differs from germline, possibly due to a read error. The rearrangement uses TRBV11-1 and TRBJ2-1; 8 bases align to TRBD2. The CDR3 covers 16 residues. Germline CDR1 is SGHAT and CDR2 is FQDESV (reference sequence). The CDR3 region has the DNA TGTGCCAGCAGCTCGTCGGGACTAGGTTCCTCCAATGAGCAGTTCTTC. Amino acids: CASSSSGLGSSNEQFF.

The V gene is TRBV5-8, the J gene TRBJ1-6; TRBD1 matches at 10 bases. CDR3 size: 16 residues. CDR1 SGHTS and CDR2 YDEGEE come from the germline V gene. V trimming: 4 bases; J trimming: 7 bases; junction bases outside the gene matches: 8. The CDR3 reads CASSPDRGLGNSPLHF. CDR3 nucleotide sequence: TGTGCCAGCAGCCCTGACAGGGGGCTGGGAAATTCACCCCTCCACTTT. The complete variable domain, with remaining parts taken from reference TRBV5-8 and TRBJ1-6, reads EAGVTQSPTHLIKTRGQQATLRCSPISGHTSVYWYQQALGLGLQFLLWYDEGEERNRGNFPPRFSGRQFPNYSSELNVNALELEDSALYLCASSPDRGLGNSPLHFGNGTRLTVT.

The rearrangement uses TRBV5-1 and TRBJ1-1; 7 bases are shared with TRBD1. The germline gives CDR1 SGHRS, CDR2 YFSETQ. V dropped 4 bases and J dropped 3; count of bases not matched to a gene: 9. The CDR3 has 15 amino acids. CDR3 DNA: TGCGCCAGCAGCGCGGAATCGGGGACAGACACTGAAGCTTTCTTT. The encoded protein is CASSAESGTDTEAFF.